The T cell receptor (beta chain) described here comes from a study of identical twins' blood T cells. TCR cDNA libraries were made from RNA using a previously described, modified protocol. Each CDR3 protein gets one entry after TCRdb re-called the 5' RACE reads with MiXCR. The sample lists a few hundred thousand distinct CDR3 sequences, over 25% occurring once. The source is a woman aged 18 to 55 in good health. The specimen sequenced was PBMCs.

The CDR3 sequence is CASSLGDQIHGYTF. The CDR3, as DNA: TGTGCCAGCAGCTTAGGAGACCAGATACATGGCTACACCTTC. The chain couples TRBV11-3 to TRBJ1-2; D call uncertain. The CDR3 length is 14 residues. V was trimmed by 1 base and J by 6 bases, leaving 12 bases between them. From germline, CDR1 is SGHNT and CDR2 YENEEA.